The next 27 T cell receptor beta chains were all read from a single sample in a study of blood T cell repertoires in COVID-19. This table comes from immunoSEQ multiplex PCR, and its TCRdb copy is limited to in-frame clones, with some not included. The table includes approximately 230,000 clones, roughly 84% detected once. Input material: peripheral blood. These receptors were collected from a woman in her forties with active or convalescent COVID-19.

This sequence joins TRBV3-1 (or the pseudogene TRBV3-2) and TRBJ1-3, with a possible D match to TRBD1 (6 bases). Germline loops: CDR1 LGHDT, CDR2 YNNKEL (reference sequence). Trimming stripped 2 bases from V and 0 bases from J, with 23 bases between. The CDR3 sequence is 20 residues long. CDR3 sequence reads: CASSQKGVGGDFSSGNTIYF. The CDR3 bases are TGTGCCAGCAGCCAAAAGGGGGTTGGGGGAGATTTCAGCTCTGGAAACACCATATATTTT.

The chain joins TRBV24-1 to TRBJ2-5; D uncertain. The CDR3 sequence is 13 residues long. V lost 3 bases and J 2 bases, leaving 6 bases between the germline ends. Germline loops: CDR1 KGHDR, CDR2 SFDVKD. The chain's CDR3 is CATSDIGQETQYF. For the CDR3, the DNA is TGTGCCACCAGTGATATCGGGCAAGAGACCCAGTACTTC.

The chain links TRBV24-1 to TRBJ1-5; perhaps TRBD1 as D (5 bases). CDR1 and CDR2 from the germline V gene are KGHDR and SFDVKD. V was pared by 3 bases and J by 4 bases, with 12 bases between. The CDR3 is 15 residues long. Written as DNA, the CDR3 is TGTGCCACCAGTGATGGAAGTGCAGGGAATCAGCCCCAGCATTTT. Translated: CATSDGSAGNQPQHF.

This chain links TRBV9 with TRBJ2-7; 8 bases match TRBD1. V was clipped by 3 bases and J by 0 bases; unmatched bases: 11. The CDR3 consists of 17 residues. Germline V gene lookup returns CDR1 SGDLS and CDR2 YYNGEE. The CDR3 is CASSGQGPAPSSYEQYF. The CDR3 bases are TGTGCCAGCAGCGGACAGGGGCCGGCCCCAAGCTCCTACGAGCAGTACTTC.

CDR3 in amino acids: CASSEESGVAFTEAFF. CDR3 nucleotides: TGTGCCAGCAGTGAAGAGTCGGGTGTAGCTTTTACTGAAGCTTTCTTT. The rearrangement uses TRBV6-1 and TRBJ1-1; no clear D gene. Germline V gene data show CDR1 as MNHNS and CDR2 as SASEGT. Trimming removed 1 base at V and 5 bases at J, with 17 bases between. The CDR3 totals 16 residues.

This chain joins TRBV7-2 and TRBJ1-6; D not certain. This CDR3 region has 13 residues. V dropped 1 base and J dropped 7 bases, with 5 bases sitting between them. Germline CDR1 is SGHTA and CDR2 is FQGNSA. The CDR3 here is CASSLGGNSPLHF. The DNA of the CDR3 is TGTGCCAGCAGCTTAGGAGGGAATTCACCCCTCCACTTT.

The chain uses TRBV11-2 and TRBJ2-3; 7 nucleotides agree with TRBD1. CDR3 length: 16 residues. The ends lost 5 bases at V and 2 bases at J; junction bases unmatched: 10. The germline gives CDR1 SGHAT, CDR2 FQNNGV. The CDR3 reads CASSPSRDSFTDTQYF. The CDR3, as DNA: TGTGCCAGCAGCCCGTCCAGGGACAGCTTCACAGATACGCAGTATTTT.

The sample holds a few counts of this clone. V is TRBV6-5 and J is TRBJ2-2; TRBD1 aligns across 8 bases. The germline V gene has CDR1 MNHEY and CDR2 SVGAGI. The CDR3 has 15 residues. Trimming took 7 bases from V and 1 from J; bases not matched to a gene: 5. This CDR3 reads CASNRQGRNTGELFF. The CDR3 DNA reads as TGTGCCAGCAATAGACAGGGGCGGAACACCGGGGAGCTGTTTTTT.

V is TRBV11-1 and J is TRBJ2-3; 7 positions match TRBD1. V trimming: 1 base; J trimming: 10 bases; junction bases outside the gene matches: 5. The CDR3 consists of 13 residues. CDR1 and CDR2 from the germline V gene are SGHAT and FQDESV (reference sequence). DNA for the CDR3: TGTGCCAGCAGCTTAGAGGACAGGAGGCCGCAGTATTTT. It encodes CASSLEDRRPQYF.

The chain joins TRBV5-1 to TRBJ1-6, with a possible D match to TRBD1 (5 bases). The V end was cut by 4 bases, the J end by 0 bases, with 14 bases between. CDR1 is SGHRS and CDR2 is YFSETQ in the germline V gene. This CDR3 spans 17 amino acids. The CDR3: CASSLLGGNSYNSPLHF. The CDR3 DNA sequence: TGCGCCAGCAGCCTTCTGGGGGGGAACTCCTATAATTCACCCCTCCACTTT.

This chain connects TRBV28 to TRBJ1-1; D is uncertain. The germline V gene has CDR1 MDHEN and CDR2 SYDVKM. This CDR3 contains 14 residues. V was clipped by 2 bases and J by 5 bases, with 12 bases between them. CDR3 in DNA: TGTGCCAGCAGTTTACTGGGTTCCGGGACTGAAGCTTTCTTT. This translates into CASSLLGSGTEAFF.

Note on this clone: Other DNA variants within this sample encode the same CDR3. The chain carries TRBV4-2 and TRBJ2-5, with D maybe TRBD2 (5 bases). The germline CDR1 and CDR2 sequences are LGHNA and YNFKEQ. V was cut by 1 base and J by 1 base, with 16 bases left in between. This CDR3 region has 17 residues. The DNA of the CDR3 is TGTGCCAGCAGCCAAGGAGGAGATTCTGGAGGCCAAGAGACCCAGTACTTC. Translation gives CASSQGGDSGGQETQYF.

The chain carries TRBV3-1 (or the pseudogene TRBV3-2) and TRBJ2-1, with TRBD2 matching over 16 bases. This CDR3 is built from 16 residues. Trimming at V came to 5 bases and at J to 2 bases, leaving 0 bases not matched to a gene. The V gene's germline CDR1 is LGHDT and CDR2 YNNKEL (reference sequence). CDR3 region: CASSGTSGGAYNEQFF. The DNA of the CDR3 is TGTGCCAGCAGCGGGACTAGCGGGGGGGCCTACAATGAGCAGTTCTTC.

The chain joins TRBV19 to TRBJ1-5, with D possibly matching TRBD1 (5 bases). The V gene lost 4 bases and the J gene lost 4 bases, with 5 bases spanning the gap. Germline assignment: CDR1 LNHDA and CDR2 SQIVND (reference sequence). CDR3 length: 12 residues. CDR3 coding DNA: TGTGCCAGTAGTAGACAGAATCAGCCCCAGCATTTT. Its translation is CASSRQNQPQHF. The entire variable domain, with the rest obtained from reference TRBV19 and TRBJ1-5, is as follows: DGGITQSPKYLFRKEGQNVTLSCEQNLNHDAMYWYRQDPGQGLRLIYYSQIVNDFQKGDIAEGYSVSREKKESFPLTVTSAQKNPTAFYLCASSRQNQPQHFGDGTRLSIL.

The chain combines TRBV10-3 with TRBJ1-2; 9 bases align to TRBD1. CDR1 is ENHRY, CDR2 SYGVKD, per germline. V gave up 7 bases and J gave up 4 bases; unmatched junction bases: 7. The CDR3 is 14 residues long. The CDR3 region is CAIKGGTGRYGYTF. The CDR3 region has the DNA TGTGCCATCAAAGGGGGGACAGGGCGCTATGGCTACACCTTC.

On this clone itself: This sample also contains other DNA sequences that code for the same CDR3. This rearrangement joins TRBV30 to TRBJ1-1; the D is unclear. Trimming pared 0 bases from V and 1 base from J, leaving 6 bases between. The CDR3 has 13 amino acids. The germline CDR1 and CDR2 sequences are GTSNPN and SVGIG (reference sequence). The CDR3 region is CAWSVRQNTEAFF. CDR3 coding DNA: TGTGCCTGGAGTGTAAGACAGAACACTGAAGCTTTCTTT. The full variable domain, its missing parts supplied by reference TRBV30 and TRBJ1-1, is SQTIHQWPATLVQPVGSPLSLECTVEGTSNPNLYWYRQAAGRGLQLLFYSVGIGQISSEVPQNLSASRPQDRQFILSSKKLLLSDSGFYLCAWSVRQNTEAFFGQGTRLTVV.

V usage is TRBV5-6 and J usage is TRBJ1-2; 11 nucleotides match TRBD1. Germline lookup yields CDR1 SGHDT and CDR2 YYEEEE. This CDR3 spans 16 amino acids. V lost 0 bases to trimming and J lost 2 bases; unmatched junction nucleotides: 3. CDR3 DNA: TGTGCCAGCAGCTTGGGGACAGGGGGCAGAAACTATGGCTACACCTTC. Its translation: CASSLGTGGRNYGYTF.

This chain uses TRBV7-9 with TRBJ1-1; no firm D call. The CDR3 is 13 residues long. Trimming removed 2 bases at V and 5 bases at J, with 9 bases between. In germline, CDR1 is SEHNR, CDR2 FQNEAQ (reference sequence). CDR3 sequence reads: CASSLIGGTEAFF. The CDR3 DNA sequence: TGTGCCAGCAGCTTAATCGGTGGTACTGAAGCTTTCTTT.

CDR3 DNA sequence: TGTGCCAGCAGCTTCAGAGCCGGGACTAGCGGGGGGACCAGCACAGATACGCAGTATTTT. The encoded protein is CASSFRAGTSGGTSTDTQYF. The chain carries TRBV7-6 and TRBJ2-3; 15 nucleotides agree with TRBD2. Per germline, CDR1 SGHVS and CDR2 FNYEAQ. The V segment lost 3 bases and the J segment 0 bases; nucleotides outside the gene matches: 10. CDR3 length equals 20 residues.

DNA for the CDR3: TGTGCCAGCAGCGTGGACAGGGGGCGGCGTGGCTACACCTTC. It specifies CASSVDRGRRGYTF. The J gene is TRBJ1-2, the V gene TRBV11-2, with 11 bases identical to TRBD1. This CDR3 has 14 amino acids. The germline V gene has CDR1 SGHAT and CDR2 FQNNGV. The V and J ends lost 5 bases and 7 bases, in that order; junction bases with no gene match: 6.

DNA of the CDR3: TGTGCCAGCAGCCAAGGGACAGGGGATCTCAATCAGCCCCAGCATTTT. This translates into CASSQGTGDLNQPQHF. J is TRBJ1-5 and V is TRBV5-4, with 10 nucleotides matching TRBD1. From germline, CDR1 is SGHNT and CDR2 YYREEE (reference sequence). The CDR3 is 16 amino acids. With V trimmed by 4 bases and J by 3 bases, 7 bases remained unmatched.

The rearrangement uses TRBV14 and TRBJ1-2; 7 bases map to TRBD1. Germline CDR1 reads SGHDN; CDR2 reads FVKESK. CDR3 length equals 15 residues. Trimming took 4 bases from V and 2 from J; bases not matched to a gene: 7. The CDR3 DNA sequence: TGTGCCAGCAGCCCCCGGACAGGAGGAAACTATGGCTACACCTTC. It translates to CASSPRTGGNYGYTF. Full variable domain (rest looked up from reference TRBV14 and TRBJ1-2): EAGVTQFPSHSVIEKGQTVTLRCDPISGHDNLYWYRRVMGKEIKFLLHFVKESKQDESGMPNNRFLAERTGGTYSTLKVQPAELEDSGVYFCASSPRTGGNYGYTFGSGTRLTVV.

The chain carries TRBV10-3 and TRBJ2-2, with D unresolved. CDR1 ENHRY and CDR2 SYGVKD come from the germline V gene. V dropped 5 bases and J dropped 5 bases, with 6 bases sitting between them. CDR3 length: 12 amino acids. In DNA, the CDR3 is TGTGCCATCAGTCCCCCAACCGGGGAGCTGTTTTTT. Protein product: CAISPPTGELFF.

Only one count was recorded for this clone. This rearrangement joins TRBV7-3 to TRBJ2-3; 10 positions match TRBD2. Looked up from germline, CDR1 is SGHTA and CDR2 is FQGTGA. The CDR3 has 18 residues. The junction had 11 bases not matched to a gene; V was cut back by 3 bases and J by 2 bases. CDR3 DNA sequence: TGTGCCAGCAGCTTCATCGGGACAGCGGGGGGGTTCACAGATACGCAGTATTTT. Protein product: CASSFIGTAGGFTDTQYF.

The V and J genes are TRBV11-2 and TRBJ2-3; 8 nucleotides line up with TRBD1. With 1 base clipped from V and 6 bases from J, the junction kept 0 bases outside the gene matches. Germline V gene sequence: CDR1 SGHAT, CDR2 FQNNGV. The CDR3 runs 13 residues. CDR3 sequence (DNA): TGTGCCAGCAGCTTAGGACAGGGGGATACGCAGTATTTT. Its protein product is CASSLGQGDTQYF.

The rearrangement uses TRBV10-3 and TRBJ2-1; the D gene is possibly TRBD1 (6 bases). With 3 bases removed from V and 14 bases from J, the gap between germline ends came to 14 bases. CDR3 size: 12 residues. Germline lookup yields CDR1 ENHRY and CDR2 SYGVKD. The CDR3 bases are TGTGCCATCAGTGAAAACAGGGATAAAGAGTTCTTC. As protein: CAISENRDKEFF.

V is TRBV5-1 and J is TRBJ1-4, with unresolved D. CDR3 length: 14 residues. Trimming stripped 1 base from V and 5 bases from J, with 9 bases between. The germline V gene encodes CDR1 SGHRS and CDR2 YFSETQ. The CDR3 is CASSLFGGNEKLFF. DNA for the CDR3: TGCGCCAGCAGCTTGTTTGGAGGGAATGAAAAACTGTTTTTT.